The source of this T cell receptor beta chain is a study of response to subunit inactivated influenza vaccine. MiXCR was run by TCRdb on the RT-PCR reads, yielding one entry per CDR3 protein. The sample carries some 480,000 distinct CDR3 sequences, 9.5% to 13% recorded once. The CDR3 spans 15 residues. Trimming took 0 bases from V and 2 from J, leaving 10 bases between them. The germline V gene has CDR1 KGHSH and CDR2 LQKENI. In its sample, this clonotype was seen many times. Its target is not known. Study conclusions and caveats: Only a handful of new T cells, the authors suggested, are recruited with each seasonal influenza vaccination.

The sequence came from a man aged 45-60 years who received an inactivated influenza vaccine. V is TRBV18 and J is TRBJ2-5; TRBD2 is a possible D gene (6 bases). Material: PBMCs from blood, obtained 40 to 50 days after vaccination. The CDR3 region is CASSPPAGKQETQYF. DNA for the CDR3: TGTGCCAGCTCACCACCGGCGGGGAAGCAAGAGACCCAGTACTTC.